The present T cell receptor beta chain was sequenced within a study of blood T cell repertoires in COVID-19 (dated by TCRdb to the early 2020s). The study in broad terms: The collaborator samples originated in the United States, Italy and Spain and spanned the acute and convalescent phases of COVID-19. The material from the prospective study consisted of cDNA or gDNA derived from T cells, B-cell-depleted T cells, or PBMCs. Deeply sampled blood TCRbeta repertoires from subjects exposed to, actively infected with, or recovered from COVID-19 were included in the dataset. The repertoires were made available in a free public database intended to serve as a resource for research on the immune response to SARS-CoV-2. Samples were obtained from the ongoing ImmuneRACE study (first 160 participants) and from over 1,000 subjects provided by 6 global collaborators. Sample metadata almost always included a de-identified subject ID, COVID-19 status, age in years and sex. Where HLA class I and class II types were available, the types were taken from metadata supplied by the sample provider, not from assay-based typing.

CDR1 and CDR2 were assigned from the germline V gene as SGDLS and YYNGEE. Including the terminal cysteine and phenylalanine, the CDR3 comprises 12 residues. Here the CDR3 DNA is all that survives: 36 bases in frame from base 1. The germline V end is reduced by 4 bases and the J end by 7 bases; junction bases left unmatched: 4. A remark on this clone: This clone's antigen is unknown. Base qualities were left out, and no much larger clone turns up one base away. Other DNA sequences in this sample translate to the same CDR3.

TCRbeta CDR3 regions were amplified from genomic DNA by means of the immunoSEQ Assay, a bias-controlled multiplex PCR. The authors' pipeline ran thus. Nucleated cell counts per sample were estimated from amplification of reference gene primers within the assay. To quantify the absolute abundance of each unique TCRbeta CDR3 rearrangement, sequence reads were collapsed and filtered. For each sample, productive Simpson clonality was calculated as the square root of Simpson's diversity index across productive rearrangements. Held by TCRdb, this immuneACCESS table contains in-frame sequences only and omits some clones. Under half of the omission traces to an unresolved V gene where checked; the cause of the rest is unknown. V and J calls and clone size are copied from that table; D and trimming were computed from the DNA. For this sample there are some 290,000 clones; roughly 90% appear just once. The ten largest clones represent less than 3% of the sample.

Summary of the overall study and its limitations: Clinical and demographic metadata were provided uncurated, with the amount varying by source and participant.

One collaborating source in Seattle enrolled patients while the patients were actively infected and followed the patients over time throughout the course of disease. Whole blood was collected in K2EDTA tubes by collaborating institutions according to the institutions' own protocols. Collaborator samples were shipped for TCRbeta analysis as frozen whole blood, isolated PBMCs, or DNA extracted from either sample type. This TCR came from a woman under 40 with COVID-19, enrolled during active disease. This receptor chain uses TRBV9 and TRBJ2-7, and 8 junction bases match TRBD1. Source material: peripheral blood. The CDR3 has the sequence CASSLQGGEQYF. The nucleotide sequence is TGTGCCAGCAGCTTACAGGGGGGTGAGCAGTACTTC. The variable domain in full, with residues beyond the CDR3 obtained from the reference TRBV9 and TRBJ2-7 genes, is DSGVTQTPKHLITATGQRVTLRCSPRSGDLSVYWYQQSLDQGLQFLIQYYNGEERAKGNILERFSAQQFPDLHSELNLSSLELGDSALYFCASSLQGGEQYFGPGTRLTVT.